This is a list of T cell receptor beta chains from one sample in a study of blood T cells in healthy people across ages. TCRdb reprocessed the 5' RACE reads via MiXCR and lists one record per CDR3 protein. The sample holds 700,000 to 850,000 distinct CDR3 sequences, roughly 35% seen once. The sample consisted of blood. The receptors originated from a man aged 18 to 30 in good health. The CDR3 runs from the conserved cysteine through the conserved F or W. The D gene is left open where the match is weak. Expanded clones get a size class; other rows say once, few or many, or leave the size out.

TRBJ2-7,TRBV4-1,NA,few,TGCGCCAGCAGCCATGAGGGATCGGCCTACGAGCAGTACTTC,CASSHEGSAYEQYF
TRBJ2-3,TRBV9,NA,few,TGTGCCAGCAGCGCGCGGAGGGATACGCAGTATTTT,CASSARRDTQYF
TRBJ1-1,TRBV5-1,TRBD1,NA,TGCGCCAGCAGCTCGATGGTAACAGGGGACACTGAAGCTTTCTTT,CASSSMVTGDTEAFF
TRBJ2-1,TRBV12-3/TRBV12-4,NA,many,TGTGCCAGCAGAATCCGGGACCCTTCACGGGATGAGCAGTTCTTC,CASRIRDPSRDEQFF
TRBJ2-5,TRBV29-1,TRBD1,many,TGCAGCGTCGATACAGGGGAAGAGACCCAGTACTTC,CSVDTGEETQYF
TRBJ1-1,TRBV6-2/TRBV6-3,TRBD1,NA,TGTGCCAGCAGACAGGGGAGGGTGAACACTGAAGCTTTCTTT,CASRQGRVNTEAFF
TRBJ2-7,TRBV6-5,NA,few,TGTGCCAGCAGTAGGACACTTTCCTACGAGCAGTACTTC,CASSRTLSYEQYF
TRBJ2-6,TRBV7-2,NA,few,TGTGCCAGCAGGTATACTGGGGCCAACGTCCTGACTTTC,CASRYTGANVLTF
TRBJ2-7,TRBV12-3/TRBV12-4,NA,NA,TGTGCCAGCAGTTTGAGTAGGACCCCCTTGTTAAAGAGCAATGAGCAGTACTTC,CASSLSRTPLLKSNEQYF
TRBJ2-1,TRBV10-3,NA,NA,TGTGCCATCAGTACCTCAGGGTCGAAGGGCAATGAGCAGTTCTTC,CAISTSGSKGNEQFF
TRBJ2-7,TRBV7-2,NA,NA,TGTGCCAGCAGCTTAGAACTCCAGCGAACCTACGAGCAGTACTTC,CASSLELQRTYEQYF
TRBJ2-5,TRBV4-1,NA,NA,TGCGCCAGCAGCCAAGATGGGGCAGGGGAAGGAGAGACCCAGTACTTC,CASSQDGAGEGETQYF